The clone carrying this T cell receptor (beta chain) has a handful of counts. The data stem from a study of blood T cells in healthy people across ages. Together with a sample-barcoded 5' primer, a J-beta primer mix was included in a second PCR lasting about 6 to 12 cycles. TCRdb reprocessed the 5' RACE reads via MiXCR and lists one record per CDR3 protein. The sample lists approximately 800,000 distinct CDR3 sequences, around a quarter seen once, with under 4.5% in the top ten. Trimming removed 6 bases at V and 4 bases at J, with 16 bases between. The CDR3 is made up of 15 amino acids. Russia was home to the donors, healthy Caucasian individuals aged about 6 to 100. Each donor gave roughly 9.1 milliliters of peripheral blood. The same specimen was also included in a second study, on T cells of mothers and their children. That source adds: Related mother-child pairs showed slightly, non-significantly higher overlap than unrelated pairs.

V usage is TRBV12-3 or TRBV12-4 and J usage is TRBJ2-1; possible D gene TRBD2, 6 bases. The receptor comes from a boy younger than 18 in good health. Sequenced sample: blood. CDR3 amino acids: CASRPGTSYYNEQFF. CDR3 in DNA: TGTGCCAGCAGGCCCGGGACTTCCTATTACAATGAGCAGTTCTTC.